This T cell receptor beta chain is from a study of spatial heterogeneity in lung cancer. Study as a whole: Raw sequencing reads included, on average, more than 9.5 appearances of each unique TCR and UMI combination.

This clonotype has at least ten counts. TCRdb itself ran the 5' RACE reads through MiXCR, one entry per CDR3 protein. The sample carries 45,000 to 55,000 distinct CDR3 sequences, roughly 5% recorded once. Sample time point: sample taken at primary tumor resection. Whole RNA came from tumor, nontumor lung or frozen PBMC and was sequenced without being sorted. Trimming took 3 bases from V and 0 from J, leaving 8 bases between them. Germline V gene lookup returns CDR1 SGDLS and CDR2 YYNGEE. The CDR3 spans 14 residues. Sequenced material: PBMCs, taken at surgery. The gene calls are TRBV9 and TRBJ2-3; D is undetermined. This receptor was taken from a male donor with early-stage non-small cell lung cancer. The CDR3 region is CASSDGASTDTQYF. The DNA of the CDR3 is TGTGCCAGCAGCGACGGTGCTAGCACAGATACGCAGTATTTT.